These 10 T cell receptor beta chains were all obtained from the same sample, sequenced in a study of siplizumab effects on memory and regulatory T cells (dated by TCRdb to the late 2010s). Libraries came from the immunoSEQ multiplex PCR assay. TCRdb holds this immuneACCESS table with in-frame rearrangements only. Some clones are missing; in checked studies, unresolved V genes explain under half, and the rest has no known cause. Here the sample has about 91,000 clones; approximately 93% occur a single time. 6.5% of the sample lies in the top ten. The specimen was CD8+ T cells sorted from blood. These receptors were obtained from a human donor in good health.

The chain joins TRBV4-3 to TRBJ1-1; D perhaps matches TRBD1 (6 bases). The germline V and J ends were trimmed by 0 bases and 1 base, with 12 bases remaining between them. This CDR3 is built from 16 residues. Germline V CDR1 and CDR2: LGHNA, YSLEER. The CDR3 DNA sequence: TGCGCCAGCAGCCAAGATCATCTGGGGGCGAACACTGAAGCTTTCTTT. This gives the protein CASSQDHLGANTEAFF.

This rearrangement joins TRBV5-6 to TRBJ1-1; no definite D call. The CDR3 length is 12 residues. CDR1 SGHDT and CDR2 YYEEEE come from the germline V gene. Trimming pared 3 bases from V and 6 bases from J, leaving 9 bases between. The DNA for the CDR3 is TGTGCCAGCAGCTGGATGGGTGCTGAAGCTTTCTTT. Residues: CASSWMGAEAFF.

The chain is built from TRBV6-1 and TRBJ2-1, with 8 bases fitting TRBD1. Germline values: CDR1 MNHNS, CDR2 SASEGT. J lost 4 bases, V lost 1 base, and 6 bases had no gene match. The CDR3 has 16 amino acids. The CDR3 is CASSEEGRGPYNEQFF. The CDR3, as DNA: TGTGCCAGCAGTGAAGAGGGCAGGGGGCCATACAATGAGCAGTTCTTC.

J is TRBJ2-7 and V is TRBV5-4; 12 bases align to TRBD1. V was clipped by 2 bases and J by 5 bases; unmatched bases: 5. Germline loops: CDR1 SGHNT, CDR2 YYREEE (reference sequence). This CDR3 comprises 15 residues. CDR3 nucleotides: TGTGCCAGCAGCTTCCGGGACAGGGGGCCTAACGAGCAGTACTTC. As protein: CASSFRDRGPNEQYF.

V usage is TRBV13 and J usage is TRBJ2-7; TRBD2 matches 10 bases. Germline V gene sequence: CDR1 PRHDT, CDR2 FYEKMQ (reference sequence). The ends lost 4 bases at V and 3 bases at J; junction bases unmatched: 3. The CDR3 has 14 amino acids. CDR3 region: CASSYRLAGYEQYF. The CDR3 bases are TGTGCCAGCAGCTATCGACTAGCGGGCTACGAGCAGTACTTC.

V and J are TRBV7-2 and TRBJ1-3; D not resolved. This CDR3 has 14 residues. Germline CDR1 reads SGHTA; CDR2 reads FQGNSA. V dropped 2 bases and J dropped 0 bases, with 5 bases sitting between them. The CDR3 sequence is CASSLTDSGNTIYF. For the CDR3, the DNA is TGTGCCAGCAGCTTAACTGACTCTGGAAACACCATATATTTT.

This chain connects TRBV15 to TRBJ2-7, with 8 bases identical to TRBD2. This CDR3 has 15 residues. Germline lookup yields CDR1 LNHNV and CDR2 YYDKDF (reference sequence). V was clipped by 0 bases and J by 3 bases; unmatched bases: 4. CDR3: CATSRDFGGVYEQYF. As DNA, the CDR3 is TGTGCCACCAGCAGAGATTTCGGGGGGGTCTACGAGCAGTACTTC.

This chain uses TRBV6-5 with TRBJ2-5; either TRBD1 or TRBD2 may fit D (5 bases each). The CDR3 has 13 residues. Germline assignment: CDR1 MNHEY and CDR2 SVGAGI. Trimming left V 6 bases short and J 1 base short, with 9 bases between. The chain's CDR3 is CASSRDVQETQYF. The CDR3 nucleotides read TGTGCCAGCAGCCGGGACGTCCAAGAGACCCAGTACTTC.

The chain uses TRBV6-1 and TRBJ2-1, with D uncertain. The V gene's germline CDR1 is MNHNS and CDR2 SASEGT. Between the trimmed V and J ends, which lost 1 base and 1 base, there was a span of 17 bases. The CDR3 length is 18 residues. Here the CDR3 DNA reads TGTGCCAGCAGTGAAGTGGATTGGCAGGTCACATCCTACAATGAGCAGTTCTTC. Encoded protein: CASSEVDWQVTSYNEQFF.

This chain joins TRBV27 and TRBJ1-6; D gene ambiguous. CDR3 length: 14 amino acids. Germline V gene data show CDR1 as MNHEY and CDR2 as SMNVEV (reference sequence). The V and J ends lost 2 bases and 9 bases respectively, with 11 bases between them. The CDR3 region has the DNA TGTGCCAGCAGTTTAGGCCATGAAGGTTCACCCCTCCACTTT. Its translation is CASSLGHEGSPLHF.